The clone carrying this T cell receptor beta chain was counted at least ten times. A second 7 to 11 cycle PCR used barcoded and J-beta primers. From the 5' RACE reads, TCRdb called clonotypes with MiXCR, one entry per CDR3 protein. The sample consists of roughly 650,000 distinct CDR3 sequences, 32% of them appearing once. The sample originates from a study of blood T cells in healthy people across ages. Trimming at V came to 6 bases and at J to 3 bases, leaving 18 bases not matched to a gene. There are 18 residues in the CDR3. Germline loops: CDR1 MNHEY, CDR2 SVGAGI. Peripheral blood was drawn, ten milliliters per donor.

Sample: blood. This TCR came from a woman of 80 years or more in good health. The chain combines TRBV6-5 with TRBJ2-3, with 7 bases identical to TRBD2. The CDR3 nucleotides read TGTGCCAGCAGGGGGGGATTTCGCGGGGGTTTAGCAACAGATACGCAGTATTTT. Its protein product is CASRGGFRGGLATDTQYF.